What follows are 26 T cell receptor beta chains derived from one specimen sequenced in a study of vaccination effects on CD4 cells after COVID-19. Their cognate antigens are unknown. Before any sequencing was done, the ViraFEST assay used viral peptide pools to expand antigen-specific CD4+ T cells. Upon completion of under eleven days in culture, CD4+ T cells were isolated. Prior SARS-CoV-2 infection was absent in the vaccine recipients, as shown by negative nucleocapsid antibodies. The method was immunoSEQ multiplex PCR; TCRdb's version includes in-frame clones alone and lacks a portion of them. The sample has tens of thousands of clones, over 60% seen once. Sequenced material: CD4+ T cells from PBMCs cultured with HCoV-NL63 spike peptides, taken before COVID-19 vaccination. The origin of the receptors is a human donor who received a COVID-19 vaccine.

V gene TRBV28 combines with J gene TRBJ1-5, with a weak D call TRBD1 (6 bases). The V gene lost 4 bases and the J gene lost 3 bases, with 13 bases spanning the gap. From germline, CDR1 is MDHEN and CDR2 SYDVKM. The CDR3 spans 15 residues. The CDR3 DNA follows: TGTGCCAGCAGTTCCCCCGGACAGTACAATCAGCCCCAGCATTTT. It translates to CASSSPGQYNQPQHF.

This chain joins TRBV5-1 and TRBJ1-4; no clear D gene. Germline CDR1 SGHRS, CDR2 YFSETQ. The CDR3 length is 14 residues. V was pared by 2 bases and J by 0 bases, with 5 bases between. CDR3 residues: CASSLRATNEKLFF. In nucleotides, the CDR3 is TGCGCCAGCAGCTTAAGAGCAACTAATGAAAAACTGTTTTTT.

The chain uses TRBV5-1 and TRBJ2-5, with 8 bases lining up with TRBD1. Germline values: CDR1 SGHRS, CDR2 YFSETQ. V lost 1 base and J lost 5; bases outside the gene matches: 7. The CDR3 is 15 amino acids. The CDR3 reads CASSLKTGGGETQYF. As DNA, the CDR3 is TGCGCCAGCAGCTTGAAAACAGGGGGAGGCGAGACCCAGTACTTC.

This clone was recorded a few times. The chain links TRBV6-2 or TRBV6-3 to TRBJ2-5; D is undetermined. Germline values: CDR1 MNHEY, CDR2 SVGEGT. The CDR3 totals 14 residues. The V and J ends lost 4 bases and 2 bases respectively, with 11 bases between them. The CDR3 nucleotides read TGTGCCAGCAGTTTAGTCCAGGTTCAAGAGACCCAGTACTTC. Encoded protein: CASSLVQVQETQYF.

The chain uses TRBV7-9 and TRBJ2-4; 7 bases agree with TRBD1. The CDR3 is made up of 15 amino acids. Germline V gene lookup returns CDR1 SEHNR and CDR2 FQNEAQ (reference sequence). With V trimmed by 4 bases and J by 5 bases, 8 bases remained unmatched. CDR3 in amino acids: CASSSSTGYQNIQYF. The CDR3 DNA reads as TGTGCCAGCAGCTCCTCGACAGGGTATCAAAACATTCAGTACTTC. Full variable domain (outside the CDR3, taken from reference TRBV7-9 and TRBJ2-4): DTGVSQNPRHKITKRGQNVTFRCDPISEHNRLYWYRQTLGQGPEFLTYFQNEAQLEKSRLLSDRFSAERPKGSFSTLEIQRTEQGDSAMYLCASSSSTGYQNIQYFGAGTRLSVL.

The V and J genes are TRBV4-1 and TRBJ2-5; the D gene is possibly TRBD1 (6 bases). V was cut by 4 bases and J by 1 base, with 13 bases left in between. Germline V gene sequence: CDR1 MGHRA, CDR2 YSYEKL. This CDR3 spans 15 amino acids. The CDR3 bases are TGCGCCAGCAGCCGGATGGGGGCCCTCCAAGAGACCCAGTACTTC. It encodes CASSRMGALQETQYF.

The CDR3 protein is CASSPGTGAGYGYTF. CDR3 nucleotide sequence: TGCGCCAGCAGCCCGGGGACAGGGGCGGGATATGGCTACACCTTC. This chain joins TRBV4-1 and TRBJ1-2; 10 bases agree with TRBD1. The length of the CDR3 is 15 residues. Unmatched junction bases numbered 7, after V lost 4 bases and J lost 5 bases. Germline CDR1 MGHRA, CDR2 YSYEKL.

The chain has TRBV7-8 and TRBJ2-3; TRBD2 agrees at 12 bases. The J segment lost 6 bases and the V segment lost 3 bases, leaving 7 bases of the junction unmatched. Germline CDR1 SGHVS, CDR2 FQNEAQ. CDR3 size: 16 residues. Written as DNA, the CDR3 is TGTGCCAGCAGCTTCGCGACTAGCGGGGGACGCGATACGCAGTATTTT. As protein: CASSFATSGGRDTQYF.

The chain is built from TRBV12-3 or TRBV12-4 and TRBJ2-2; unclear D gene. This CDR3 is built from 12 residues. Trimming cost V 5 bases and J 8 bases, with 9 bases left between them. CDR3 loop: CASSLSVGELFF. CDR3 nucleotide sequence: TGTGCCAGCAGTCTCTCAGTTGGGGAGCTGTTTTTT.

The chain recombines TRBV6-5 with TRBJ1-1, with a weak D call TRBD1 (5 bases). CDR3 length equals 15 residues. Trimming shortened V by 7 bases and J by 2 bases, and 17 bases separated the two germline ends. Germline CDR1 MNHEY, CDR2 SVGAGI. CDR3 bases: TGTGCCAGCACCGTAAGGGGAGGGGCCAACACTGAAGCTTTCTTT. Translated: CASTVRGGANTEAFF.

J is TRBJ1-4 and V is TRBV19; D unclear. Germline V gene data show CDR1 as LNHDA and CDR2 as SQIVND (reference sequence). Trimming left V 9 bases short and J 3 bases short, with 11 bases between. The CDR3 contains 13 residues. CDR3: CASGGIANEKLFF. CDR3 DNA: TGTGCCAGCGGAGGGATAGCTAATGAAAAACTGTTTTTT.

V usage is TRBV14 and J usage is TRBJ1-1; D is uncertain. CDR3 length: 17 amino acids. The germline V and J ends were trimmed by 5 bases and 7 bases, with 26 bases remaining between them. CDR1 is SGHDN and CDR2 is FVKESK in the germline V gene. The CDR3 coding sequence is TGTGCCAGCAGCACCCGACGGATGGGCATAAGTTTGAATGAAGCTTTCTTT. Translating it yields CASSTRRMGISLNEAFF.

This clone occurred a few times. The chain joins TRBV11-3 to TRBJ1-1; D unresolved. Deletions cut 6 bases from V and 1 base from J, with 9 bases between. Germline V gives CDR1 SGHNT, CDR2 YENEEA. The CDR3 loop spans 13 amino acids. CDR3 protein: CASSRKGNTEAFF. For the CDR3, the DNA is TGTGCCAGCAGTCGAAAAGGGAACACTGAAGCTTTCTTT.

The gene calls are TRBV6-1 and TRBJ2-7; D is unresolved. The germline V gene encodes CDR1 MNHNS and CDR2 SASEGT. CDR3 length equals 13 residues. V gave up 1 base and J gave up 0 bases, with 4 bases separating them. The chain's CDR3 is CASSEVHSYEQYV. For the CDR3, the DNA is TGTGCCAGCAGTGAAGTCCACTCCTACGAGCAGTACGTC.

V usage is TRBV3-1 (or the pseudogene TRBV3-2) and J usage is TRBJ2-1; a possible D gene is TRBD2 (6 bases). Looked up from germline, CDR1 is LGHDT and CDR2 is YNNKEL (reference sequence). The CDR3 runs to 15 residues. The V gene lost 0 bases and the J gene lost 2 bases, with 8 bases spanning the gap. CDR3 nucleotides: TGTGCCAGCAGCCAAGACGGGGGTACCTACAATGAGCAGTTCTTC. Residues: CASSQDGGTYNEQFF.

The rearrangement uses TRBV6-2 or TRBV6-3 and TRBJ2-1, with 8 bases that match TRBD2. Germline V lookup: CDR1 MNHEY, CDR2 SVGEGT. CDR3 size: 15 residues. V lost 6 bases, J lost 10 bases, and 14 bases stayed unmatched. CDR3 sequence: CASSMTGLASLEQFF. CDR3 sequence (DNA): TGTGCCAGCAGCATGACCGGACTAGCCTCATTGGAGCAGTTCTTC.

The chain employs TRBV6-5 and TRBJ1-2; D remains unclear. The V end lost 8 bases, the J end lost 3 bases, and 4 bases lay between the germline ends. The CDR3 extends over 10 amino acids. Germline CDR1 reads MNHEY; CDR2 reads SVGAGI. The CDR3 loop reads CASWDYGYTF. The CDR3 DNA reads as TGTGCCAGCTGGGACTATGGCTACACCTTC.

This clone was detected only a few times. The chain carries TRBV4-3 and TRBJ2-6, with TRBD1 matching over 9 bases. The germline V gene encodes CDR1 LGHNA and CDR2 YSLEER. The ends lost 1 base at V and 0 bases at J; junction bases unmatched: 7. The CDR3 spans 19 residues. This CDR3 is CASSQVPGTGSSGANVLTF. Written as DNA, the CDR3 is TGCGCCAGCAGCCAAGTCCCCGGGACAGGGTCCTCTGGGGCCAACGTCCTGACTTTC.

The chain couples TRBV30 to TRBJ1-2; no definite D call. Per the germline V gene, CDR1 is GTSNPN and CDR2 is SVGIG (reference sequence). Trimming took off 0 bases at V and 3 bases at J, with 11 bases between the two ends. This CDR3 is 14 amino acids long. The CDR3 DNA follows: TGTGCCTGGAGTGTAATGATGCCTTACTATGGCTACACCTTC. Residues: CAWSVMMPYYGYTF.

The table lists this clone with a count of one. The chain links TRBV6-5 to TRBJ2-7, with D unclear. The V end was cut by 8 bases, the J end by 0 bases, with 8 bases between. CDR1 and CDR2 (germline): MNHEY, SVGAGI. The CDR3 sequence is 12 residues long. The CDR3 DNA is TGTGCCAGCCGCCTTAGCTCCTACGAGCAGTACGTC. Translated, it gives CASRLSSYEQYV.

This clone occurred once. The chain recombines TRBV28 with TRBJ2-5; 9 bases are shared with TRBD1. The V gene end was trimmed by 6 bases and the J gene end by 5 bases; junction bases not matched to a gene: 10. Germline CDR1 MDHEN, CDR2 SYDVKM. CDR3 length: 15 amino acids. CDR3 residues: CASSRTGASKETQYF. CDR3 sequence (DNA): TGTGCCAGCAGCCGGACAGGGGCGAGCAAGGAGACCCAGTACTTC.

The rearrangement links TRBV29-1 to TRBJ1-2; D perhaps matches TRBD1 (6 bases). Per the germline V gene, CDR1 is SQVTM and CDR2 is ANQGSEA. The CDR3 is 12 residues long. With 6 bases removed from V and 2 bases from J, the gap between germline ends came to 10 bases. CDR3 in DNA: TGCAGCGTCGCGGGGGGCAACTATGGCTACACCTTC. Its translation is CSVAGGNYGYTF.

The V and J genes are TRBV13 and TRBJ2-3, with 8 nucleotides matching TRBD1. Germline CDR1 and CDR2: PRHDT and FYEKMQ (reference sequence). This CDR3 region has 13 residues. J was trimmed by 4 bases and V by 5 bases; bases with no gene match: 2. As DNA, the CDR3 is TGTGCCAGCAGCCAGGGGGCGGCAGATACGCAGTATTTT. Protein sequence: CASSQGAADTQYF.

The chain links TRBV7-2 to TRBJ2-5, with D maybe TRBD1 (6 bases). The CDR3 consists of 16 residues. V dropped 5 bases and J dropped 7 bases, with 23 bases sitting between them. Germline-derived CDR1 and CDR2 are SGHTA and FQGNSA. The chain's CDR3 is CASSETTGTFRGTQYF. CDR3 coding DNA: TGTGCCAGCAGCGAAACGACAGGAACCTTCAGGGGGACCCAGTACTTC.

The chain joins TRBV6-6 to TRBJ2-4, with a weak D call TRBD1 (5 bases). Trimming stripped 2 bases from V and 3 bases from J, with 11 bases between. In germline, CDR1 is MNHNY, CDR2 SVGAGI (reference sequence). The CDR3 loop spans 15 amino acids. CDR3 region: CASSYPGQGKNIQYF. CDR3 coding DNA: TGTGCCAGCAGTTACCCCGGGCAGGGCAAAAACATTCAGTACTTC.

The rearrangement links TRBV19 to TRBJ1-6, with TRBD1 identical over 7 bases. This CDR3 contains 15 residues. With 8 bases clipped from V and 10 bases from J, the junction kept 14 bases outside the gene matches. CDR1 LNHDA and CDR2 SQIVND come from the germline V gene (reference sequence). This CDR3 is CASSSGGLRGSPLHF. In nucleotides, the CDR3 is TGTGCCAGTTCCTCGGGGGGACTCAGGGGGTCACCCCTCCACTTT.